This T cell receptor (beta chain) was identified during a study of neurological immune-mediated disorders. This clonotype was seen ten or more times. Its antigen is unidentified. The V end lost 1 base, the J end lost 2 bases, and 12 bases lay between the germline ends. Germline assignment: CDR1 DFQATT and CDR2 SNEGSKA (reference sequence). This CDR3 has 14 amino acids. Study-level results: No sharing of CDR3 amino acid sequences was observed among expanded clones across subjects, suggesting private repertoires in all groups. Any association between clinical or MRI features and the multiple sclerosis repertoire cluster was absent.

Every sequencing run generated over 170 million TCR-beta sequences from 15-18 subjects. MiXCR, applied by TCRdb to the 5' RACE reads, yields one record per CDR3 protein. The sample records about 120,000 distinct CDR3 sequences, more than 2.5% being singletons. This receptor was identified in a young woman with multiple sclerosis. V is TRBV20-1 and J is TRBJ2-7; D possibly corresponds to TRBD2 (5 bases). The sequencing input was PBMCs. CDR3 sequence reads: CSARGGALTYEQYF. Written as DNA, the CDR3 is TGCAGTGCTAGAGGGGGAGCCTTGACCTACGAGCAGTACTTC.